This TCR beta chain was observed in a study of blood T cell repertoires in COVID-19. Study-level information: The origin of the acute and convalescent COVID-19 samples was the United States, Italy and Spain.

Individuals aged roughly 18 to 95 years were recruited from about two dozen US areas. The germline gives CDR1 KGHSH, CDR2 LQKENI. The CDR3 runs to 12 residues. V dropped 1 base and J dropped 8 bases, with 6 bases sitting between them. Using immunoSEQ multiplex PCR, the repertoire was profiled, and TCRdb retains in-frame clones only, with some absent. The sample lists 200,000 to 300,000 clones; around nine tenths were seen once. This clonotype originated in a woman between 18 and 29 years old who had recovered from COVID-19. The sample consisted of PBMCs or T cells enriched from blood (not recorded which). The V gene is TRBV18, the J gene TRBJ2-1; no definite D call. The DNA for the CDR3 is TGTGCCAGCTCACCACGAGTGGATGAGCAGTTCTTC. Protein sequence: CASSPRVDEQFF.